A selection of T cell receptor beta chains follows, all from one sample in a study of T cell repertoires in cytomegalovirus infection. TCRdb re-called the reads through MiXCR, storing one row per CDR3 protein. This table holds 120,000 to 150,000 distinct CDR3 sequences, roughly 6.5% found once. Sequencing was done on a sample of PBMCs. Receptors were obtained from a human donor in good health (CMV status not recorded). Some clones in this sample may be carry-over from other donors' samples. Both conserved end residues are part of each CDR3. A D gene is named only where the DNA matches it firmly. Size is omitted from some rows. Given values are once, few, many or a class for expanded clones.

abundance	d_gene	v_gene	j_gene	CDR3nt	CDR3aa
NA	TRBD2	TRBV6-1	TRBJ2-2	TGTGCCAGCACGAGAACGGGGGGGGCCGGGGGGCTGTTTTTT	CASTRTGGAGGLFF
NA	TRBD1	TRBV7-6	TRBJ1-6	TGTGCCAGCAGCCCAGGGGCAGGGGGTAATTCACCCCTCCACTTT	CASSPGAGGNSPLHF
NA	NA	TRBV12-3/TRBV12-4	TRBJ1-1	TGTGCCAGCGGGGGATTTGGGTGGTTGACTGAAGCTTTCTTT	CASGGFGWLTEAFF
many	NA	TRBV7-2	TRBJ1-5	TGTGCCAGCAGCTTAGGAAACTACGATCAGCCCCAGCATTTT	CASSLGNYDQPQHF
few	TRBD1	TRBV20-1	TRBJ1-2	TGCAGTGCTAGAACCGGGACAGTAGCTGGCTACACCTTC	CSARTGTVAGYTF
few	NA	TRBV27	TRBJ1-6	TGTGCCAGCAGCGGGGGAAGAAGCTCCTATAATTCACCCCTCCACTTT	CASSGGRSSYNSPLHF
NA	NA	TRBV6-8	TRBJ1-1	TGTGCCAGCAGGGCGTTTCAGGGACTGAACACTGAAGCTTTCTTT	CASRAFQGLNTEAFF
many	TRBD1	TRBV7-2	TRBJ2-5	TGTGCCAGCAGCTTAGAGAGGACAGGGGGCCGGGAGACCCAGTACTTC	CASSLERTGGRETQYF
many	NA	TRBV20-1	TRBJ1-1	TGCAGTGCTAGGGGGGCGGGGAGGACTGAAGCTTTCTTT	CSARGAGRTEAFF
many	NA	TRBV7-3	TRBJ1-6	TGTGCCAGCAGCTTGGAGGGAACCTATAATTCACCCCTCCACTTT	CASSLEGTYNSPLHF
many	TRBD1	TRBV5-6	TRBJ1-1	TGTGCCAGCAGCTTGCCCGGACAGGGAAGGGCTAACACTGAAGCTTTCTTT	CASSLPGQGRANTEAFF
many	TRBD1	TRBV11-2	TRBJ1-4	TGTGCCAGCAGCTTAGTCTCAGGGGGAAGTAATGAAAAACTGTTTTTT	CASSLVSGGSNEKLFF
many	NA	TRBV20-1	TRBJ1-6	TGCAGTGCTAGCCAAGATGCCCTTCCTTATAATTCACCCCTCCACTTT	CSASQDALPYNSPLHF
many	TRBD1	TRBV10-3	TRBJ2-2	TGTGCCATCAGAACCGGGACAGGGCACGGGGAGCTGTTTTTT	CAIRTGTGHGELFF
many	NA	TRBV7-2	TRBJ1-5	TGTGCCAGCAGCTTAGCGCCGCCGCAGCCCCAGCATTTT	CASSLAPPQPQHF
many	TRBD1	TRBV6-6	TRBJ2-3	TGTGCCAGCAGTCTCCGGGACAGTAGCACAGATACGCAGTATTTT	CASSLRDSSTDTQYF
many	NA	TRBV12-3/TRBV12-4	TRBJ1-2	TGTGCCAGCAGCCCCTTGGGCCTTAACTATGGCTACACCTTC	CASSPLGLNYGYTF
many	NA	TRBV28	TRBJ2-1	TGTGCCAGCAGTTTTCTGACAGGTTACAATGAGCAGTTCTTC	CASSFLTGYNEQFF
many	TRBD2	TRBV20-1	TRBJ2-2	TGCAGTGCTAGAGATGAAAGAAGCGGGGTCACCGGGGAGCTGTTTTTT	CSARDERSGVTGELFF
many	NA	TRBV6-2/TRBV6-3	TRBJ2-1	TGTGCCAGCAGGATAGGGGGGGCAAGGTACAATGAGCAGTTCTTC	CASRIGGARYNEQFF
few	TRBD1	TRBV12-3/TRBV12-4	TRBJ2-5	TGTGCCAGCAGTCTGGGACAGGGAACTGGGAAGACCCAGTACTTC	CASSLGQGTGKTQYF
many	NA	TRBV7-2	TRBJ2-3	TGTGCCAGCAGCTTAGTTGGCACAGATACGCAGTATTTT	CASSLVGTDTQYF
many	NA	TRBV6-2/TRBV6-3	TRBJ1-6	TGTGCCAGCAGTTACCAACCAGAGAATTCACCCCTCCACTTT	CASSYQPENSPLHF
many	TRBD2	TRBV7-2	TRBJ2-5	TGTGCCAGCAGCCACAATAGCGGGGGACAAGAGACCCAGTACTTC	CASSHNSGGQETQYF
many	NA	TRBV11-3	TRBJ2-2	TGTGCCAGCAGCTTATGGGGGGACACCGGGGAGCTGTTTTTT	CASSLWGDTGELFF
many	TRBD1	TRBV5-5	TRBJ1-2	TGTGCCAGCAGCTTATCTCCGGGACAGCTCTATGGCTACACCTTC	CASSLSPGQLYGYTF